A selection of T cell receptor beta chains follows, all from one sample in a study of CD8+ T cells in alopecia areata. TCRdb keeps only in-frame clones here, not all; method: immunoSEQ multiplex PCR. Of roughly 190,000 clones listed, approximately 61% were seen once; the top ten hold over 0.9%. The source material was CD4+ T cells sorted from blood, sampled at week 24, from a patient treated with tofacitinib. The receptor source for this set is a human donor with alopecia areata. Each CDR3 is given with its conserved first and last residue. D genes are given only for firm matches. Size is omitted from some rows. Given values are once, few, many or a class for expanded clones.

J gene | D gene | V gene | clone size | CDR3 protein | CDR3 DNA
TRBJ1-1 | . | TRBV29-1 | . | CSVAGIMNTEAFF | TGCAGCGTTGCTGGGATTATGAACACTGAAGCTTTCTTT
TRBJ1-6 | . | TRBV19 | few | CASSILNSPLHF | TGTGCCAGTAGTATTCTTAATTCACCCCTCCACTTT
TRBJ2-1 | TRBD2 | TRBV15 | . | CATSRDPPTSGVWEQFF | TGTGCCACCAGCAGAGATCCCCCCACTAGCGGGGTCTGGGAGCAGTTCTTC
TRBJ2-7 | . | TRBV2 | . | CAMGRDQLYEQYF | TGTGCCATGGGCAGGGATCAGCTCTACGAGCAGTACTTC
TRBJ2-7 | . | TRBV28 | . | CASSPTGSTGTTGEQYF | TGTGCCAGCAGTCCAACCGGCTCGACAGGGACTACAGGGGAGCAGTACTTC
TRBJ1-1 | . | TRBV7-2 | . | CASSLDVNTEAFF | TGTGCCAGCAGCTTAGACGTGAACACTGAAGCTTTCTTT
TRBJ2-2 | TRBD2 | TRBV19 | . | CASATGTRSVGELFF | TGTGCCAGTGCCACCGGGACTAGATCCGTCGGGGAGCTGTTTTTT
TRBJ2-5 | . | TRBV27 | once | CASSPTRGETQYF | TGTGCCAGCAGTCCGACTAGAGGGGAGACCCAGTACTTC
TRBJ1-1 | . | TRBV4-2 | . | CASSQDISGEAFF | TGTGCCAGCAGCCAAGATATTTCGGGTGAAGCTTTCTTT
TRBJ1-1 | . | TRBV28 | . | CASTRRVIDTEAFF | TGTGCCAGCACCCGGCGGGTTATTGACACTGAAGCTTTCTTT
TRBJ1-1 | TRBD1 | TRBV29-1 | . | CSVGPGQGNTEAFF | TGCAGCGTTGGCCCGGGACAGGGGAACACTGAAGCTTTCTTT
TRBJ1-1 | . | TRBV29-1 | . | CSVGTGTFEAFF | TGCAGCGTTGGGACCGGGACGTTCGAAGCTTTCTTT
TRBJ2-1 | . | TRBV10-1 | many | CASSEDPTYNEQFF | TGCGCCAGCAGTGAGGATCCAACTTACAATGAGCAGTTCTTC
TRBJ1-1 | TRBD1 | TRBV29-1 | . | CSVARQGMNTEAFF | TGCAGCGTTGCCCGACAGGGGATGAACACTGAAGCTTTCTTT
TRBJ2-7 | . | TRBV25-1 | . | CASSDHYEQYF | TGTGCCAGCAGTGATCACTACGAGCAGTACTTC
TRBJ2-1 | . | TRBV10-1 | . | CASSVEGNEQFF | TGCGCCAGCAGTGTGGAGGGGAATGAGCAGTTCTTC
TRBJ1-1 | . | TRBV29-1 | . | CSSLEGATEAFF | TGCAGCTCCCTTGAAGGGGCCACTGAAGCTTTCTTT
TRBJ2-4 | . | TRBV5-1 | . | CASTEHMGSAKNIQYF | TGCGCCAGCACCGAGCACATGGGGTCGGCCAAAAACATTCAGTACTTC
TRBJ1-5 | . | TRBV30 | . | CAWSDGRSGNQPQHF | TGTGCCTGGAGTGATGGTAGATCGGGCAATCAGCCCCAGCATTTT
TRBJ2-7 | . | TRBV27 | . | CASLGSGPF | TGTGCCAGCTTGGGTTCGGGTCCGTTC
TRBJ2-3 | . | TRBV5-1 | . | CASSLNLGYTDTQYF | TGCGCCAGCAGCTTGAATCTGGGGTACACAGATACGCAGTATTTT
TRBJ1-5 | . | TRBV7-8 | few | CASSGSGGSNQPQHF | TGTGCCAGCAGCGGTAGCGGGGGAAGCAATCAGCCCCAGCATTTT
TRBJ2-3 | TRBD1 | TRBV10-3 | . | CAISVGDSSTDTQYF | TGTGCCATCAGTGTGGGGGACAGTAGCACAGATACGCAGTATTTT
TRBJ2-7 | . | TRBV25-1 | few | CASSASYEQYF | TGTGCCAGCAGTGCATCCTACGAGCAGTACTTC
TRBJ2-1 | . | TRBV5-1 | . | CASSPTTSSYNEQFF | TGCGCCAGCAGCCCGACGACTAGCTCCTACAATGAGCAGTTCTTC
TRBJ1-2 | . | TRBV29-1 | . | CSVEAASGIYGYTF | TGCAGCGTTGAAGCAGCGTCGGGGATCTATGGCTACACCTTC
TRBJ1-6 | . | TRBV7-2 | few | CASSPTRVNSPLHF | TGTGCCAGCAGCCCGACAAGAGTGAATTCACCCCTCCACTTT
TRBJ2-7 | . | TRBV30 | . | CAWNGRGSREQYF | TGTGCCTGGAACGGAAGGGGTTCTAGGGAGCAGTACTTC
TRBJ2-1 | TRBD1 | TRBV5-4 | . | CASRIPGQGNEQFF | TGTGCCAGCAGGATTCCGGGACAGGGTAATGAGCAGTTCTTC
TRBJ1-1 | TRBD1 | TRBV29-1 | . | CSVGTLTGGSEAFF | TGCAGCGTTGGAACCCTAACAGGGGGGTCTGAAGCTTTCTTT
TRBJ1-2 | . | TRBV30 | . | CAWSVGGPGNYGYTF | TGTGCCTGGAGTGTAGGGGGGCCGGGTAACTATGGCTACACCTTC
TRBJ1-2 | . | TRBV10-2 | . | CASSEERQLNYGYTF | TGCGCCAGCAGTGAGGAGCGACAGCTAAACTATGGCTACACCTTC
TRBJ1-2 | . | TRBV29-1 | . | CSVGVGYTF | TGCAGCGTTGGGGTTGGCTACACCTTC
TRBJ1-5 | TRBD1 | TRBV7-8 | . | CASSAGTGGNQPQHF | TGTGCCAGCAGCGCCGGGACAGGGGGCAATCAGCCCCAGCATTTT
TRBJ1-5 | . | TRBV7-9 | . | CASSLGGQPQHF | TGTGCCAGCAGCTTGGGCGGTCAGCCCCAGCATTTT
TRBJ1-2 | TRBD1 | TRBV4-2 | . | CASSPDRDANGYTF | TGTGCCAGCAGCCCTGACAGGGACGCAAATGGCTACACCTTC
TRBJ1-2 | TRBD1 | TRBV29-1 | few | CSASTGEEGYTF | TGCAGCGCCTCTACAGGGGAAGAGGGCTACACCTTC
TRBJ2-2 | . | TRBV30 | . | CAATGPAELFF | TGTGCCGCGACAGGACCGGCGGAGCTGTTTTTT
TRBJ1-5 | . | TRBV20-1 | . | CSAIQQGLQHF | TGCAGTGCAATCCAACAGGGTCTCCAGCATTTT
TRBJ1-1 | . | TRBV7-8 | . | CASSLDETDKAFF | TGTGCCAGCAGCTTAGATGAGACGGACAAAGCTTTCTTT
TRBJ1-1 | . | TRBV2 | . | CASRDRSGRVDTEAFF | TGTGCCAGCAGAGATCGGTCAGGGCGGGTGGACACTGAAGCTTTCTTT
TRBJ2-5 | TRBD1 | TRBV29-1 | . | CSVEERTGGTQYF | TGCAGCGTTGAAGAGAGGACAGGGGGGACCCAGTACTTC